This T cell receptor (beta chain) was observed in a study of blood T cell repertoires in COVID-19. Overall study: The United States, Italy and Spain supplied acute and convalescent COVID-19 samples.

Authors' analysis steps: Nucleated cell counts were estimated from reference gene primer amplification. The method was immunoSEQ multiplex PCR; TCRdb's version includes in-frame clones alone and lacks a portion of them. The V and J calls and clone size were taken over from that table, and D and trimming were inferred from the DNA. Counted here are some 200,000 clones, 85% to 90% occurring once; the ten biggest clones make up 4.5% to 7.5%. With 2 bases clipped from V and 7 bases from J, the junction kept 11 bases outside the gene matches. Germline V gives CDR1 SGHTA, CDR2 FQGNSA. The CDR3 contains 16 residues.

This sequence was found in a man of 80 years or more with acute or convalescent COVID-19. The sample consisted of peripheral blood. J is TRBJ2-1 and V is TRBV7-2; 7 bases match TRBD2. The CDR3 DNA follows: TGTGCCAGCAGCTTACGGTGGGAGGGCTCGGGGAATGAGCAGTTCTTC. It codes for CASSLRWEGSGNEQFF.